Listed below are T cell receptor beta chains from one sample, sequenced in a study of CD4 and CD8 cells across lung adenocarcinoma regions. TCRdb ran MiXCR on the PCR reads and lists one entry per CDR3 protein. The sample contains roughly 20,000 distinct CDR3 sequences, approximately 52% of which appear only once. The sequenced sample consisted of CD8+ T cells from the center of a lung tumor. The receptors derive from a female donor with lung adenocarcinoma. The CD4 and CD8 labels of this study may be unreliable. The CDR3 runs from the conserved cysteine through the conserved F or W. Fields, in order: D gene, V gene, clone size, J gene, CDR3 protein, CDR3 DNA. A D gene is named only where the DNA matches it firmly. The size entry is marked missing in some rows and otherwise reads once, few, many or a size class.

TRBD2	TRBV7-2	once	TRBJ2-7	CASSNPGGWNEQYF	TGTGCCAGCAGCAACCCGGGGGGTTGGAACGAGCAGTACTTC
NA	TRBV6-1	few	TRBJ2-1	CASGRDGPSSYNEQFF	TGTGCCAGTGGGCGGGACGGGCCCAGCTCCTACAATGAGCAGTTCTTC
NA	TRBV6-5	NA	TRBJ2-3	CASSYSGPGAKDTQYF	TGTGCCAGCAGTTACTCGGGGCCGGGGGCCAAAGATACTCAGTATTTT
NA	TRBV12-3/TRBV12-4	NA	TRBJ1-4	CASRSDDRGEKLFF	TGTGCCAGCAGATCGGACGACCGGGGTGAAAAACTGTTTTTT
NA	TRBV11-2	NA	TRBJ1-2	CASSLDSYGYTF	TGTGCCAGCAGTCTAGACAGCTATGGCTACACCTTC
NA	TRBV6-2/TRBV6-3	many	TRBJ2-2	CASSGFKMNTGELFF	TGTGCCAGTAGTGGCTTTAAAATGAACACCGGGGAGCTGTTTTTT
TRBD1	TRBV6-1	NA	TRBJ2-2	CASSELRTGWVTGELFF	TGTGCCAGCAGTGAACTAAGGACAGGGTGGGTCACCGGGGAGCTGTTTTTT
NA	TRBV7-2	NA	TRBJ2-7	CASSLGTGGPNAQYF	TGTGCCAGCAGCTTGGGGACTGGCGGCCCAAATGCGCAGTACTTC
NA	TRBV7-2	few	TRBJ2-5	CASSLELAKEQYF	TGTGCCAGCAGCTTAGAGCTAGCGAAGGAGCAGTACTTC
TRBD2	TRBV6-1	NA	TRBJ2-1	CASIPAGGPWNEQFF	TGTGCCAGCATCCCAGCGGGAGGGCCTTGGAATGAGCAGTTCTTC
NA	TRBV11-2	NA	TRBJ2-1	CASSLGRLGGDEQFF	TGTGCCAGCAGCTTAGGAAGGCTAGGTGGCGATGAGCAGTTCTTC
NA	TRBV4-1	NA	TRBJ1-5	CASSQEVGYQPQHF	TGCGCCAGCAGCCAAGAAGTAGGGTATCAGCCCCAGCATTTT
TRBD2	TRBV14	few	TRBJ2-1	CASSQEPSSLAGVRDEQFF	TGTGCCAGCAGCCAAGAACCCTCATCACTAGCGGGAGTTCGGGATGAGCAGTTCTTC
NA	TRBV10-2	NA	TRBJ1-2	CASSEFSLPNYGYTF	TGCGCCAGCAGTGAGTTTAGCCTTCCTAACTATGGCTACACCTTC
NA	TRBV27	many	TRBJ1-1	CASSFGGTDTEAFF	TGTGCCAGCAGTTTCGGGGGCACGGACACTGAAGCTTTCTTT
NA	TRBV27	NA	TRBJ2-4	CASSLWVRQQDTQYF	TGTGCCAGCAGTTTGTGGGTGAGACAACAAGACACGCAGTATTTC
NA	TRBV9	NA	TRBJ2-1	CANSVGVRGSSYNEQFF	TGTGCCAACAGCGTGGGGGTTAGAGGGAGCTCCTACAATGAGCAGTTCTTC